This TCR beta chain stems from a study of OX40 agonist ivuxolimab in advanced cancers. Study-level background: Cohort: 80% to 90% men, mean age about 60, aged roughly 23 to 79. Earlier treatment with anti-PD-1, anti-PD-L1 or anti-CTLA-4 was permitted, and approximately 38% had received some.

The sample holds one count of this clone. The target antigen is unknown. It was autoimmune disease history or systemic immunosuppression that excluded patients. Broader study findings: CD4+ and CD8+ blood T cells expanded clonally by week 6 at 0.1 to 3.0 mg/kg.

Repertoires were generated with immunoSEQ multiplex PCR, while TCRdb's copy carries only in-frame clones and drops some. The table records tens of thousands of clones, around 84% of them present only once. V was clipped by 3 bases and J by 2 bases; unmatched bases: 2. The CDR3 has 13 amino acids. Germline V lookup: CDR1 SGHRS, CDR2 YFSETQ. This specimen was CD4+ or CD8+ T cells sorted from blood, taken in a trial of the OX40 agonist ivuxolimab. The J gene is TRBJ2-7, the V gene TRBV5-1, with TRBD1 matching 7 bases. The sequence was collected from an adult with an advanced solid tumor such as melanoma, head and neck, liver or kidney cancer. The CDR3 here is CASSYGTAYEQYF. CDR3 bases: TGCGCCAGCAGCTATGGGACAGCCTACGAGCAGTACTTC.